Listed below are T cell receptor beta chains from one sample, sequenced in a study of vaccination and CD4 T cells after COVID-19. Their antigen targets remain unknown. TCRdb used MiXCR to reprocess the PCR reads, holding one entry per CDR3 protein. The sample records about 15,000 distinct CDR3 sequences, around 48% being singletons. The source material was CD4+ T cells from blood, cultured in vitro, sampled before SARS-CoV-2 vaccination. The receptors originated from a human donor who had recovered from COVID-19. Each CDR3 is given with its conserved first and last residue. Fields, in order: clone size, D gene, J gene, V gene, CDR3 protein, CDR3 DNA. The D gene is left open where the match is weak. Clone size, where shown, is once, few, many, or a class for clones that have expanded.

>.|.|TRBJ2-1|TRBV7-3
CASSLIGGLGPNEQFF
TGTGCCAGCAGCTTAATAGGAGGACTCGGGCCCAATGAGCAGTTCTTC
>few|TRBD1|TRBJ2-7|TRBV20-1
CSATKTGGKNEQYF
TGCAGTGCAACCAAAACAGGGGGCAAAAACGAGCAGTACTTC
>.|TRBD1|TRBJ2-7|TRBV20-1
CSAKNRGSSYEQYF
TGCAGTGCCAAAAACAGGGGCAGCTCCTACGAGCAGTACTTC
>few|.|TRBJ2-5|TRBV21-1
CASSPRAQYF
TGTGCCAGCAGCCCCCGGGCCCAGTACTTC
>few|TRBD1|TRBJ1-1|TRBV7-3
CASSATGQNTEAFF
TGTGCCAGCAGCGCGACAGGGCAGAACACTGAAGCTTTCTTT
>.|TRBD1|TRBJ2-7|TRBV2
CATRGGYDSGAYEQYF
TGTGCCACCCGAGGGGGCTATGACTCTGGCGCTTACGAGCAGTACTTC
>.|TRBD2|TRBJ2-3|TRBV5-1
CASSRTSGVSDTQYF
TGCGCCAGCAGCCGGACTAGCGGGGTCTCAGATACGCAGTATTTT
>.|TRBD1|TRBJ2-7|TRBV7-9
CASSALPGQGTHEQYF
TGTGCCAGCAGCGCCCTTCCCGGACAGGGGACCCACGAGCAGTACTTC
>.|.|TRBJ2-5|TRBV28
CASSVGLGTQYF
TGTGCCAGCAGTGTCGGATTGGGGACCCAGTACTTC
>.|TRBD2|TRBJ2-7|TRBV30
CAWQELAGDEQYF
TGTGCCTGGCAGGAACTAGCGGGGGACGAGCAGTACTTC
>.|.|TRBJ2-3|TRBV20-1
CSAIGRGITDTQYF
TGCAGTGCTATAGGACGGGGTATCACAGATACGCAGTATTTT
>.|.|TRBJ2-6|TRBV6-5
CASSYSGGASGANVLTF
TGTGCCAGCAGTTACTCCGGGGGAGCCTCTGGGGCCAACGTCCTGACTTTC
>.|TRBD1|TRBJ2-7|TRBV11-1
CASTTSRTGAYEQYF
TGTGCCAGCACCACGTCACGGACAGGGGCCTACGAGCAGTACTTC
>few|.|TRBJ2-2|TRBV6-2/TRBV6-3
CASSPPGSSANTGELFF
TGTGCCAGCAGTCCCCCTGGGTCTAGCGCGAACACCGGGGAGCTGTTTTTT
>.|.|TRBJ2-6|TRBV15
CATSRDRASGANVLTF
TGTGCCACCAGCAGAGATCGCGCCTCTGGGGCCAACGTCCTGACTTTC
>few|TRBD1|TRBJ2-5|TRBV6-1
CASSADRAETQYF
TGTGCCAGCAGTGCGGACAGGGCAGAGACCCAGTACTTC
>.|.|TRBJ2-3|TRBV6-1
CASQGRGTYTQYF
TGTGCCAGCCAAGGACGGGGGACGTATACGCAGTATTTT
>.|.|TRBJ1-1|TRBV28
CASWGLNTEAFF
TGTGCTAGCTGGGGCCTGAACACTGAAGCTTTCTTT
>few|TRBD2|TRBJ2-2|TRBV7-9
CASSLAPSGRAPTGELFF
TGTGCCAGCAGCTTAGCGCCGAGCGGGAGGGCCCCCACCGGGGAGCTGTTTTTT
>.|.|TRBJ2-1|TRBV15
CATSRIVGSSYNEQFF
TGTGCCACCAGCAGAATCGTTGGGAGCTCCTACAATGAGCAGTTCTTC
>.|.|TRBJ2-2|TRBV2
CASSPTPGQNTGELFF
TGTGCCAGCAGTCCTACGCCGGGACAGAACACCGGGGAGCTGTTTTTT
>.|.|TRBJ1-2|TRBV6-5
CASSSGRGYTF
TGTGCCAGCAGTTCAGGGCGGGGCTACACCTTC
>.|TRBD1|TRBJ2-7|TRBV2
CASSEADPRQGDEQYF
TGTGCCAGCAGTGAAGCGGATCCGAGGCAGGGGGACGAGCAGTACTTC
>.|.|TRBJ2-2|TRBV6-1
CASSVLRLGELFF
TGTGCCAGCAGTGTACTCAGGCTGGGGGAGCTGTTTTTT
>.|.|TRBJ2-1|TRBV12-3/TRBV12-4
CASSLVSAYNEQFF
TGTGCCAGCAGTTTAGTGTCAGCCTACAATGAGCAGTTCTTC
>.|.|TRBJ2-7|TRBV6-1
CASSGQNSYEQYF
TGTGCCAGCAGCGGACAGAACTCCTACGAGCAGTACTTC
>.|TRBD1|TRBJ2-4|TRBV7-2
CASSLGQGADIQYF
TGTGCCAGCAGCTTAGGACAGGGGGCGGACATTCAGTACTTC
>.|.|TRBJ1-5|TRBV5-5
CASSLFGHNQPQHF
TGTGCCAGCAGCTTGTTTGGCCACAATCAGCCCCAGCATTTT
>.|TRBD1|TRBJ2-7|TRBV7-9
CASSLVDPYRDRVYEQYF
TGTGCCAGCAGCTTAGTTGACCCATACCGGGACAGGGTTTACGAGCAGTACTTC
>few|TRBD1|TRBJ1-2|TRBV19
CASSIAGTAAYGYTF
TGTGCCAGTAGTATAGCCGGGACAGCCGCCTATGGCTACACCTTC
>.|.|TRBJ2-7|TRBV2
CASKGTHYEQYF
TGTGCCAGCAAGGGCACGCACTACGAGCAGTACTTC
>few|.|TRBJ2-3|TRBV23-1
CASSQSARGCGDTQYF
TGCGCCAGCAGTCAATCGGCCAGGGGCTGCGGTGATACGCAGTATTTT
>few|.|TRBJ2-7|TRBV10-1
CASSESGGSYEQYF
TGCGCCAGCAGTGAGTCAGGGGGGTCCTACGAGCAGTACTTC
>few|.|TRBJ2-7|TRBV5-4
CASSQGTVSSYEQYF
TGTGCCAGCAGCCAAGGGACGGTTAGTTCCTACGAGCAGTACTTC
>.|.|TRBJ2-3|TRBV7-8
CASSIFGAPGADTQYF
TGTGCCAGCAGCATATTTGGGGCCCCGGGGGCAGATACGCAGTATTTT
>.|.|TRBJ2-3|TRBV3-1
CASGTTPTDTQYF
TGTGCCAGCGGGACCACCCCAACAGATACGCAGTATTTT
>few|.|TRBJ1-1|TRBV6-2/TRBV6-3
CASITPQGNTEAFF
TGTGCCAGCATTACACCTCAGGGGAACACTGAAGCTTTCTTT
>once|.|TRBJ2-7|TRBV11-2
CASSLTGIAYEQYF
TGTGCCAGCAGCTTAACAGGGATTGCCTACGAGCAGTACTTC
>.|.|TRBJ1-1|TRBV28
CASGSPRLPRNTEAFF
TGTGCCAGCGGAAGTCCGAGGCTCCCGAGGAACACTGAAGCTTTCTTT
>.|.|TRBJ2-3|TRBV9
CASSVGPNPPDTQYF
TGTGCCAGCAGCGTAGGCCCCAACCCCCCAGATACGCAGTATTTT
>once|.|TRBJ1-2|TRBV6-1
CASSPGGSYSYTF
TGTGCCAGCAGTCCCGGGGGGAGCTATAGCTACACCTTC
>.|.|TRBJ2-1|TRBV7-2
CASSQGWGSYNEQFF
TGTGCCAGCAGTCAGGGGTGGGGTTCCTACAATGAGCAGTTCTTC
>.|.|TRBJ2-1|TRBV2
CASSPPLSGLVYNEQFF
TGTGCCAGCAGCCCCCCTCTGTCTGGGCTAGTCTACAATGAGCAGTTCTTC
>.|TRBD1|TRBJ1-6|TRBV20-1
CSASAGGNSPLHF
TGCAGTGCTAGTGCAGGGGGTAATTCACCCCTCCACTTT
>.|.|TRBJ1-1|TRBV6-1
CASSEEWRGGAFF
TGTGCCAGCAGTGAAGAGTGGCGGGGGGGGGCTTTCTTT
>.|TRBD1|TRBJ1-3|TRBV6-5
CASSWDSSGNTIYF
TGTGCCAGCAGTTGGGACAGCTCTGGAAACACCATATATTTT
>.|TRBD1|TRBJ2-7|TRBV19
CASSAMTGSPYEQYF
TGTGCCAGTAGTGCAATGACAGGGTCACCCTACGAGCAGTACTTC
>.|TRBD2|TRBJ2-1|TRBV20-1
CSARDRPSGSDEQFF
TGCAGTGCTAGAGATCGGCCTAGCGGGAGCGATGAGCAGTTCTTC
>few|.|TRBJ1-2|TRBV20-1
CSARVEGGSGYTF
TGCAGTGCTAGAGTCGAGGGGGGGTCTGGCTACACCTTC
>few|.|TRBJ1-3|TRBV15
CATGESFAGNTIYF
TGTGCCACCGGCGAGAGTTTCGCTGGAAACACCATATATTTT
>few|.|TRBJ1-1|TRBV6-1
CASSPGGIMNTEAFF
TGTGCCAGCAGCCCCGGAGGAATCATGAACACTGAAGCTTTCTTT
>few|.|TRBJ1-5|TRBV7-9
CASSPGLNSNQPQHF
TGTGCCAGCAGCCCTGGGCTGAATAGCAATCAGCCCCAGCATTTT
>.|TRBD1|TRBJ2-1|TRBV20-1
CSARELGQGDNEQFF
TGCAGTGCTAGAGAATTGGGACAGGGCGACAATGAGCAGTTCTTC
>few|.|TRBJ1-5|TRBV6-1
CASSEGGKSNQPQHF
TGTGCCAGCAGTGAAGGGGGCAAAAGCAATCAGCCCCAGCATTTT
>.|.|TRBJ2-2|TRBV5-4
CASSLEGRYANTGELFF
TGTGCCAGCAGCTTGGAGGGGCGTTACGCGAACACCGGGGAGCTGTTTTTT